Listed here is a single T cell receptor beta chain. Its antigen remains unknown. Distinct nucleotide sequences in the sample also encode this CDR3. The sample belongs to a study of shared clonotypes between healthy human individuals. Findings and limits, study-wide: The researchers took only blood, and tissue repertoires probably look different. How much donors shared clonotypes was expected to be affected by sequencing depth. Shared across a handful of donors were around 4.7% of the naive CD4 clonotypes.

From germline, CDR1 is SGHTA and CDR2 FQGNSA. The CDR3 extends over 14 amino acids. V dropped 5 bases and J dropped 4; count of bases not matched to a gene: 5. Measured with immunoSEQ multiplex PCR; TCRdb has only the in-frame clones, and not every one. The sample has about 2,100,000 clones; about 92% are singletons. Cells designated naive CD8 were CD45RO-negative and were positively selected for CCR7, with terminally differentiated effector memory CD45RA+ cells excluded. This receptor was taken from a man between 18 and 29 years old in good health. Some clones in this sample may be carry-over from other donors' samples. Sequenced input: naive CD8+ T cells from PBMCs. The chain couples TRBV7-2 to TRBJ2-7; 10 positions match TRBD2. CDR3 sequence: CASSLLAGAYEQYF. Here the CDR3 DNA reads TGTGCCAGCAGCCTTCTAGCGGGAGCTTACGAGCAGTACTTC.